This passage covers 9 T cell receptor beta chains from one sample sequenced in a study of blood T cell repertoires in COVID-19. TCRdb's copy holds only in-frame clones and misses some; the assay was immunoSEQ multiplex PCR. The sample lists 45,000 to 70,000 clones; roughly 78% were seen once. Sequencing input: peripheral blood. These receptors were collected from a woman aged 80 or over with acute or convalescent COVID-19.

CDR3: CASSRQTGSTDTQYF. CDR3 DNA: TGTGCCAGCAGCCGTCAAACCGGGAGCACAGATACGCAGTATTTT. The gene calls are TRBV4-2 and TRBJ2-3, with D unclear. V lost 4 bases and J 0 bases, leaving 11 bases between the germline ends. The CDR3 extends over 15 amino acids. Germline-derived CDR1 and CDR2 are LGHNA and YNFKEQ.

The V and J genes are TRBV20-1 and TRBJ1-2; a possible D gene is TRBD1 (5 bases). CDR1 and CDR2 (germline): DFQATT, SNEGSKA (reference sequence). Trimming pared 3 bases from V and 4 bases from J, leaving 21 bases between. The CDR3 totals 16 residues. The CDR3 reads CSASRSGSGSLYGYTF. The CDR3 DNA follows: TGCAGTGCTAGTCGGTCAGGGTCAGGCTCCCTCTATGGCTACACCTTC.

The chain has TRBV29-1 and TRBJ2-7; TRBD1 matches 8 bases. J gave up 12 bases and V 0 bases, and 13 bases lay outside the gene matches. From germline, CDR1 is SQVTM and CDR2 ANQGSEA. The CDR3 contains 14 residues. The DNA of the CDR3 is TGCAGCGTTGAAGACAGGGGGCGCACAAGACGTCGGTACTTC. As protein: CSVEDRGRTRRRYF.

This sequence joins TRBV2 and TRBJ1-5, with TRBD1 as a possible D gene (5 bases). The CDR3 extends over 13 amino acids. Trimming took 11 bases from V and 9 from J, leaving 20 bases between them. Germline CDR1 and CDR2: SNHLY and FYNNEI. The CDR3 DNA follows: TGTGCCGGCCAGACAGCCCCGAGTTCGCCCCAGCATTTT. Translation: CAGQTAPSSPQHF.

V gene TRBV3-1 (or the pseudogene TRBV3-2) combines with J gene TRBJ2-2; possibly TRBD2 for D (5 bases). V lost 6 bases to trimming and J lost 2 bases, with 10 bases between them. This CDR3 region has 14 residues. Per the germline V gene, CDR1 is LGHDT and CDR2 is YNNKEL (reference sequence). CDR3 in amino acids: CASSIGLNTGELFF. The CDR3 DNA sequence: TGTGCCAGCAGTATCGGACTTAACACCGGGGAGCTGTTTTTT.

V and J are TRBV27 and TRBJ2-1; TRBD2 might be the D (5 bases). CDR1 is MNHEY, CDR2 SMNVEV, per germline (reference sequence). V lost 0 bases, J lost 3 bases, and 15 bases lay in between. This CDR3 is built from 17 residues. The CDR3 is CASSLSVRLQFYNEQFF. CDR3 coding DNA: TGTGCCAGCAGTTTATCTGTCCGACTACAGTTCTACAATGAGCAGTTCTTC.

The V call is TRBV29-1, the J call TRBJ1-6, with TRBD1 matching over 8 bases. Germline trimming cut 5 bases from V and 9 bases from J; bases unmatched to any gene: 9. Germline V gene data show CDR1 as SQVTM and CDR2 as ANQGSEA. This CDR3 spans 14 amino acids. This CDR3 reads CSVSTGEESSPLHF. Here the CDR3 DNA reads TGCAGCGTTTCGACAGGGGAGGAAAGTTCACCCCTCCACTTT.

V is TRBV28 and J is TRBJ2-3; 7 nucleotides match TRBD1. There are 13 residues in the CDR3. V shed 9 bases, J shed 1 base, and the junction held 4 bases outside the gene matches. Germline V gene data show CDR1 as MDHEN and CDR2 as SYDVKM. The chain's CDR3 is CASFTGGTDTQYF. The DNA for the CDR3 is TGTGCCAGTTTTACAGGGGGCACAGATACGCAGTATTTT. Variable domain in full (rest from reference TRBV28 and TRBJ2-3): DVKVTQSSRYLVKRTGEKVFLECVQDMDHENMFWYRQDPGLGLRLIYFSYDVKMKEKGDIPEGYSVSREKKERFSLILESASTNQTSMYLCASFTGGTDTQYFGPGTRLTVL.

This chain links TRBV6-1 with TRBJ2-3; D might be TRBD2 (6 bases). There are 16 residues in the CDR3. Between the trimmed V and J ends, which lost 2 bases and 0 bases, there was a span of 12 bases. Germline CDR1 is MNHNS and CDR2 is SASEGT. CDR3 amino acids: CASSETSPASTDTQYF. The CDR3, as DNA: TGTGCCAGCAGTGAAACTAGCCCAGCCAGCACAGATACGCAGTATTTT.